This T cell receptor beta chain was recorded in a study of T cell clusters in autoimmune cytopenias. About the study: The median distinct TRB clonotype count was 2,000 to 2,500 per sample, from a median roughly 55,000 reads.

Judged by frequency, this clonotype is medium-sized. Its antigen remains unidentified. Roughly 38,000 genome equivalents of blood DNA were amplified for TRB. General study findings and limits: TRB repertoire shifts in secondary cytopenia and chronic lymphocytic leukemia mostly reflected lymphoma, not autoimmunity.

Multiplex touch-down PCR amplified TRB using TRB-A and TRB-B pools in one tube. TCRdb re-called the multiplex PCR reads and gives one entry per CDR3 protein, without DNA. The specimen's table records over 7,500 distinct CDR3 sequences. Sequenced input: peripheral blood. This clonotype was sampled from a human donor with an autoimmune cytopenia or autoimmune hepatitis (not recorded which).

CDR3 region: CASSPQGASAETQYF. The genes are TRBV27 and TRBJ2-5; there is no DNA to check the TCRdb D call of TRBD1. The CDR3 extends over 15 amino acids. Per germline, CDR1 MNHEY and CDR2 SMNVEV (reference sequence).